This T cell receptor beta chain was sequenced during a study of shared clonotypes between healthy human individuals. The overall study: CD4 naive and CD4 memory each took three plates per donor, while CD8 naive took two and CD8 memory one.

CDR3 length: 15 amino acids. Between the trimmed V and J ends, which lost 0 bases and 3 bases, there was a span of 13 bases. The germline V gene has CDR1 SGHNT and CDR2 YYREEE (reference sequence). TCRdb keeps only in-frame clones here, not all; method: immunoSEQ multiplex PCR. Here the sample spans millions of clones, 85% to 95% being singletons. Whole-study findings and limits: The naive CD4 repertoires of a handful of donors were compared, and approximately 4.7% of clonotypes were shared. The small donor group covered limited genetic and exposure diversity.

Donors, healthy HIV-negative adults, lacked recent acute infections or vaccinations. As regards this clone: Its antigen is undetermined.

The chain employs TRBV5-4 and TRBJ2-7; D gene uncertain. The clonotype originates from a man younger than 35 in good health. Some clones in this sample may be carry-over from other donors' samples. The sample was naive CD4+ T cells from PBMCs. Subset in this sample: CD45RA+ positively selected. In DNA, the CDR3 is TGTGCCAGCAGCTTGGCCCCGGGCCCTAACTACGAGCAGTACTTC. Translating it yields CASSLAPGPNYEQYF.